The next 26 T cell receptor beta chains were all read from a single sample in a study of shared clonotypes between healthy human individuals. Some clones are missing from TCRdb's copy, which holds only in-frame ones; the method was immunoSEQ multiplex PCR. The sample holds some 1,100,000 clones, around 78% seen once. Specimen: memory CD4+ T cells from PBMCs. As for subset: CD45RA-negative fraction. The receptors here all came from a man aged 18 to 30 in good health. Some clones in this sample may be carry-over from other donors' samples.

V usage is TRBV7-9 and J usage is TRBJ1-4; the match to TRBD1 covers 10 bases. V trimming: 7 bases; J trimming: 6 bases; junction bases outside the gene matches: 5. Germline values: CDR1 SEHNR, CDR2 FQNEAQ (reference sequence). The CDR3 extends over 14 amino acids. The CDR3 nucleotides are TGTGCCAGCAACTGGGACAGGGGAGATGAAAAACTGTTTTTT. Encoded protein: CASNWDRGDEKLFF.

The rearrangement uses TRBV4-2 and TRBJ2-3; TRBD2 matches 10 bases. The germline CDR1 and CDR2 sequences are LGHNA and YNFKEQ. Trimming removed 0 bases from V and 0 bases from J; junction bases left unmatched: 9. The CDR3 runs to 19 residues. The CDR3 region is CASSQDLSGGRRSTDTQYF. The CDR3 coding sequence is TGTGCCAGCAGCCAAGATCTTAGCGGGGGGAGGAGGAGCACAGATACGCAGTATTTT.

The V and J genes are TRBV6-6 and TRBJ1-2; 8 positions match TRBD1. This CDR3 comprises 16 residues. Germline lookup yields CDR1 MNHNY and CDR2 SVGAGI (reference sequence). After removal of 0 bases from V and 2 bases from J, the junction contained 5 bases not matched to a gene. The CDR3 loop reads CASSYSTGAYNYGYTF. The DNA of the CDR3 is TGTGCCAGCAGTTACTCGACAGGGGCTTACAACTATGGCTACACCTTC.

This sequence joins TRBV6-5 and TRBJ2-1, with 9 bases lining up with TRBD2. Germline CDR1 reads MNHEY; CDR2 reads SVGAGI. The CDR3 sequence is 15 residues long. With V trimmed by 1 base and J by 9 bases, 7 bases remained unmatched. CDR3 sequence (DNA): TGTGCCAGCAGTTACTTTGCGGGAGGGCCGAGTGAGCAGTTCTTC. Its translation is CASSYFAGGPSEQFF.

As DNA, the CDR3 is TGTGCCATCAGTGATCGGGGGCTTGATCAGCCCCAGCATTTT. Translated, it gives CAISDRGLDQPQHF. The V and J genes are TRBV10-3 and TRBJ1-5, with D possibly matching TRBD1 (6 bases). Trimming removed 3 bases from V and 5 bases from J, with 11 bases in between. CDR3 size: 14 residues. From germline, CDR1 is ENHRY and CDR2 SYGVKD.

The chain is built from TRBV6-6 and TRBJ2-1; TRBD1 aligns across 9 bases. Germline CDR1 reads MNHNY; CDR2 reads SVGAGI (reference sequence). The V segment lost 2 bases and the J segment 7 bases; nucleotides outside the gene matches: 6. The CDR3 loop spans 15 amino acids. The CDR3, as DNA: TGTGCCAGCAGTTACGTACAGGGGGCGCAGAATGAGCAGTTCTTC. This sequence encodes CASSYVQGAQNEQFF.

V and J are TRBV18 and TRBJ2-5; 12 nucleotides match TRBD2. The J segment lost 2 bases and the V segment lost 3 bases, leaving 7 bases of the junction unmatched. CDR1 and CDR2 from the germline V gene are KGHSH and LQKENI. The CDR3 has 17 residues. In DNA form, the CDR3 reads TGTGCCAGCTCACCGGTACTAGCGGGAGGCAAACAAGAGACCCAGTACTTC. Translated, it gives CASSPVLAGGKQETQYF. Drawing the rest from reference TRBV18 and TRBJ2-5, the complete variable domain is NAGVMQNPRHLVRRRGQEARLRCSPMKGHSHVYWYRQLPEEGLKFMVYLQKENIIDESGMPKERFSAEFPKEGPSILRIQQVVRGDSAAYFCASSPVLAGGKQETQYFGPGTRLLVL.

V usage is TRBV6-5 and J usage is TRBJ1-1; D is perhaps TRBD1 (5 bases). Trimming cost V 10 bases and J 4 bases, with 16 bases left between them. Germline-derived CDR1 and CDR2 are MNHEY and SVGAGI. This CDR3 region has 13 residues. In DNA, the CDR3 is TGTGCCACCCGTGGGGGGTTTGTCACTGAAGCTTTCTTT. This codes for CATRGGFVTEAFF.

Only one count was recorded for this clone. The chain is built from TRBV28 and TRBJ1-3; D ambiguous. CDR1 is MDHEN and CDR2 is SYDVKM in the germline V gene. V was shortened by 8 bases and J by 0 bases, with 8 bases between the two germline ends. The CDR3 has 13 residues. CDR3 nucleotides: TGTGCCAGCCTAGTTACCTCTGGAAACACCATATATTTT. Protein product: CASLVTSGNTIYF.

This clone was counted a few times. This chain links TRBV28 with TRBJ2-1; D might be TRBD2 (6 bases). CDR1 and CDR2 from the germline V gene are MDHEN and SYDVKM. The CDR3 is 14 amino acids. The V gene lost 2 bases and the J gene lost 9 bases, with 14 bases spanning the gap. The CDR3 bases are TGTGCCAGCAGTTTAACGGGAGAGTCCGTTGAGCAGTTCTTC. Translation: CASSLTGESVEQFF. Full variable domain (missing parts from reference TRBV28 and TRBJ2-1): DVKVTQSSRYLVKRTGEKVFLECVQDMDHENMFWYRQDPGLGLRLIYFSYDVKMKEKGDIPEGYSVSREKKERFSLILESASTNQTSMYLCASSLTGESVEQFFGPGTRLTVL.

The chain employs TRBV27 and TRBJ2-7; possibly TRBD2 for D (5 bases). The CDR3 has 13 residues. V was cut by 2 bases and J by 6 bases, with 11 bases left in between. Germline CDR1 MNHEY, CDR2 SMNVEV (reference sequence). The CDR3 loop reads CASSLGLPGEQYF. CDR3 DNA sequence: TGTGCCAGCAGTTTAGGACTCCCAGGCGAGCAGTACTTC.

This chain uses TRBV14 with TRBJ2-7; no firm D call. The V and J ends lost 3 bases and 2 bases respectively, with 2 bases between them. The CDR3 has 11 residues. CDR1 is SGHDN, CDR2 FVKESK, per germline. The chain's CDR3 is CASSHAYEQYF. The CDR3 nucleotides read TGTGCCAGCAGCCACGCCTACGAGCAGTACTTC.

This chain links TRBV7-8 with TRBJ2-7, with a tentative D call TRBD2 (6 bases). The CDR3 is 15 residues long. Germline values: CDR1 SGHVS, CDR2 FQNEAQ. V was trimmed by 5 bases and J by 4 bases, leaving 18 bases between them. CDR3 in amino acids: CASSPKRVRSYEQYF. DNA for the CDR3: TGTGCCAGCAGCCCGAAGCGGGTTAGATCGTACGAGCAGTACTTC.

The rearrangement joins TRBV20-1 to TRBJ1-1; D unclear. Germline V gene sequence: CDR1 DFQATT, CDR2 SNEGSKA (reference sequence). The CDR3 is 11 amino acids. Trimming pared 5 bases from V and 1 base from J, leaving 5 bases between. The CDR3 here is CSAARNTEAFF. CDR3 in DNA: TGCAGTGCTGCAAGGAACACTGAAGCTTTCTTT.

The V call is TRBV28, the J call TRBJ1-4, with D hard to call. Looked up from germline, CDR1 is MDHEN and CDR2 is SYDVKM. This CDR3 has 16 residues. V lost 0 bases, J lost 0 bases, and 8 bases lay in between. Written as DNA, the CDR3 is TGTGCCAGCAGTTTATGGGACGCCACAACTAATGAAAAACTGTTTTTT. Protein product: CASSLWDATTNEKLFF.

The genes are TRBV6-1 and TRBJ2-4, with 9 positions matching TRBD1. Unmatched junction bases numbered 10, after V lost 4 bases and J lost 6 bases. Germline values: CDR1 MNHNS, CDR2 SASEGT. The CDR3 contains 16 residues. DNA of the CDR3: TGTGCCAGCAGTGGGGGACAGGGTAACGTGGGAAACATTCAGTACTTC. Protein product: CASSGGQGNVGNIQYF.

This clone was picked up one time. This sequence joins TRBV11-3 and TRBJ2-1, with TRBD2 identical over 10 bases. The CDR3 totals 17 residues. V gave up 2 bases and J gave up 3 bases; unmatched junction bases: 7. Per the germline V gene, CDR1 is SGHNT and CDR2 is YENEEA. The CDR3 region is CASSLRTSGKNYNEQFF. CDR3 DNA sequence: TGTGCCAGCAGCTTACGTACTAGCGGGAAGAACTACAATGAGCAGTTCTTC.

This clone was seen only once. This chain connects TRBV4-1 to TRBJ2-6; perhaps TRBD1 as D (6 bases). CDR1 MGHRA and CDR2 YSYEKL come from the germline V gene. V lost 1 base to trimming and J lost 0 bases, with 13 bases between them. The CDR3 has 18 amino acids. CDR3 protein: CASSQAPTGPSGANVLTF. The CDR3 DNA reads as TGCGCCAGCAGCCAAGCACCGACAGGTCCCTCTGGGGCCAACGTCCTGACTTTC.

As for this clone: At one of its ends the junction is not consistent with the germline gene, which may arise from a read error. The genes are TRBV28 and TRBJ2-3, with a weak D call TRBD1 (5 bases). The length of the CDR3 is 11 residues. Germline lookup yields CDR1 MDHEN and CDR2 SYDVKM. The CDR3 DNA reads TGTGCCAGCAGTCAGACAGTTACGCAGTATTTT. This sequence encodes CASSQTVTQYF.

This clone was observed a handful of times. This chain connects TRBV6-1 to TRBJ1-5; 8 bases map to TRBD1. The germline V gene encodes CDR1 MNHNS and CDR2 SASEGT. Trimming removed 6 bases from V and 5 bases from J; junction bases left unmatched: 6. The CDR3 sequence is 14 residues long. CDR3 loop: CASRPGGADQPQHF. DNA for the CDR3: TGTGCCAGCAGGCCAGGGGGCGCGGATCAGCCCCAGCATTTT.

The genes are TRBV5-1 and TRBJ1-6; 8 bases are shared with TRBD1. The V gene's germline CDR1 is SGHRS and CDR2 YFSETQ. The CDR3 length is 18 residues. V shed 2 bases and J 0 bases; nucleotides not matched to a gene: 7. The CDR3 sequence is CASSFMDRASSYNSPLHF. In DNA form, the CDR3 reads TGCGCCAGCAGCTTCATGGACAGGGCGAGCTCCTATAATTCACCCCTCCACTTT.

This clone was recorded once. The rearrangement links TRBV19 to TRBJ1-2; no clear D gene. There are 13 residues in the CDR3. Trimming took off 6 bases at V and 4 bases at J, with 12 bases between the two ends. Germline-derived CDR1 and CDR2 are LNHDA and SQIVND (reference sequence). The CDR3 sequence is CASSIGRAYGYTF. The CDR3, as DNA: TGTGCCAGTAGCATCGGACGTGCCTATGGCTACACCTTC.

The chain has TRBV5-6 and TRBJ2-3; the D call may be TRBD1 or TRBD2 (5 bases each). The CDR3 has 16 residues. Looked up from germline, CDR1 is SGHDT and CDR2 is YYEEEE. With 5 bases removed from V and 4 bases from J, the gap between germline ends came to 20 bases. DNA for the CDR3: TGTGCCAGCAGTTTTCTGATTGTTCAGGGAGCAGATACGCAGTATTTT. Translating it yields CASSFLIVQGADTQYF.

This clone occurred once. The rearrangement joins TRBV11-3 to TRBJ1-1; the D gene is possibly TRBD1 (5 bases). CDR3 length: 16 residues. Per the germline V gene, CDR1 is SGHNT and CDR2 is YENEEA. Trimming pared 5 bases from V and 1 base from J, leaving 17 bases between. CDR3 residues: CASSRGGEGRNTEAFF. The CDR3 coding sequence is TGTGCCAGCAGCCGGGGAGGGGAGGGACGGAACACTGAAGCTTTCTTT.

V and J are TRBV19 and TRBJ2-7; 7 bases map to TRBD1. With V trimmed by 5 bases and J by 2 bases, 15 bases remained unmatched. The CDR3 is 17 amino acids. From germline, CDR1 is LNHDA and CDR2 SQIVND (reference sequence). The CDR3 loop reads CASSQEALRDRTYEQYF. Written as DNA, the CDR3 is TGTGCCAGTAGTCAGGAGGCCCTCCGGGACAGAACCTACGAGCAGTACTTC.

V and J are TRBV11-2 and TRBJ2-7; tentatively, D is TRBD1 (6 bases). V lost 5 bases, J lost 4 bases, and 21 bases lay in between. The CDR3 covers 16 residues. Germline CDR1 and CDR2: SGHAT and FQNNGV. As DNA, the CDR3 is TGTGCCAGCAGCCCTTTTCTACAGGGCTTGGGATACGAGCAGTACTTC. This gives the protein CASSPFLQGLGYEQYF.